Below are 18 T cell receptor beta chains sequenced from a single sample in a study of cytotoxic CD8 clonotypes in ibrutinib-treated CLL. TCRdb's table, derived via immunoSEQ multiplex PCR, lists solely in-frame clones and lacks some. The data show around 200,000 clones, 70% to 75% seen once. The sample was PBMCs, taken after 12 months of ibrutinib treatment. The receptors were sampled from a human donor with chronic lymphocytic leukemia.

This chain links TRBV29-1 with TRBJ2-1; 8 bases match TRBD1. The CDR3 length is 14 residues. Germline V gene sequence: CDR1 SQVTM, CDR2 ANQGSEA. V lost 7 bases to trimming and J lost 0 bases; unmatched junction nucleotides: 5. The CDR3 is CSGSDRASYNEQFF. The CDR3 DNA reads TGCAGCGGGTCGGACAGGGCCTCCTACAATGAGCAGTTCTTC.

The chain combines TRBV4-1 with TRBJ2-1, with D unclear. Germline CDR1 reads MGHRA; CDR2 reads YSYEKL. This CDR3 has 13 residues. V dropped 1 base and J dropped 4 bases, with 5 bases sitting between them. The CDR3, as DNA: TGCGCCAGCAGCCAAGTGCAGTACAATGAGCAGTTCTTC. Translated, it gives CASSQVQYNEQFF.

CDR3 amino acids: CASRPEGGARTEAFF. CDR3 nucleotide sequence: TGTGCCAGCAGACCCGAAGGGGGGGCGCGAACTGAAGCTTTCTTT. The chain is built from TRBV6-4 and TRBJ1-1; a possible D gene is TRBD1 (6 bases). The germline gives CDR1 MRHNA, CDR2 SNTAGT. CDR3 length: 15 residues. Trimming pared 6 bases from V and 5 bases from J, leaving 19 bases between.

The rearrangement uses TRBV6-5 and TRBJ2-5; tentatively, D is TRBD2 (6 bases). Trimming took off 2 bases at V and 0 bases at J, with 7 bases between the two ends. CDR1 and CDR2 from the germline V gene are MNHEY and SVGAGI. This CDR3 spans 14 amino acids. The chain's CDR3 is CASSYGGYQETQYF. The CDR3 region has the DNA TGTGCCAGCAGTTACGGGGGGTACCAAGAGACCCAGTACTTC.

The chain recombines TRBV6-1 with TRBJ1-2; D is possibly TRBD1 (5 bases). Per the germline V gene, CDR1 is MNHNS and CDR2 is SASEGT. Trimming pared 6 bases from V and 8 bases from J, leaving 13 bases between. The length of the CDR3 is 12 residues. The CDR3 here is CASRQPGYGYTF. DNA for the CDR3: TGTGCCAGCAGACAACCAGGGTACGGCTACACCTTC.

The chain links TRBV5-5 to TRBJ1-6, with 7 bases matching TRBD1. The CDR3 runs to 17 residues. CDR1 and CDR2 (germline): SGHKS, YYEKEE (reference sequence). V trimming: 4 bases; J trimming: 6 bases; junction bases outside the gene matches: 13. The CDR3 reads CASSEYRGLGRNSPLHF. The CDR3 bases are TGTGCCAGCAGCGAATACAGGGGCTTGGGGCGTAATTCACCCCTCCACTTT.

This CDR3 is CASSPQAGGGEQFF. The CDR3 nucleotides are TGTGCCAGCTCACCACAAGCGGGAGGAGGTGAGCAGTTCTTC. The chain joins TRBV18 to TRBJ2-1, with 9 bases identical to TRBD2. Losses at the gene ends were 1 base for V and 9 bases for J; bases not matched to a gene: 4. The germline CDR1 and CDR2 sequences are KGHSH and LQKENI. This CDR3 has 14 amino acids.

The chain couples TRBV10-3 to TRBJ2-7; D gene ambiguous. CDR1 and CDR2 (germline): ENHRY, SYGVKD. Trimming shortened V by 3 bases and J by 0 bases, and 6 bases separated the two germline ends. The CDR3 consists of 13 residues. The CDR3 protein is CAISEGPSYEQYF. For the CDR3, the DNA is TGTGCCATCAGTGAAGGGCCCTCCTACGAGCAGTACTTC.

The chain joins TRBV9 to TRBJ2-1, with a weak D call TRBD1 (6 bases). The CDR3 covers 15 residues. Germline values: CDR1 SGDLS, CDR2 YYNGEE. V lost 4 bases and J 7 bases, leaving 18 bases between the germline ends. The CDR3 coding sequence is TGTGCCAGCAGCCCTAACCCAGGGGTGACAAATGAGCAGTTCTTC. It is translated as CASSPNPGVTNEQFF.

The V call is TRBV30, the J call TRBJ1-4, with 8 bases fitting TRBD1. The CDR3 length is 12 residues. Germline V gives CDR1 GTSNPN, CDR2 SVGIG (reference sequence). V shed 7 bases and J 7 bases; nucleotides not matched to a gene: 5. The CDR3 sequence is CASGQGGEKLFF. CDR3 in DNA: TGTGCCTCCGGACAGGGTGGTGAAAAACTGTTTTTT. The full variable domain, rest sourced from reference TRBV30 and TRBJ1-4, is SQTIHQWPATLVQPVGSPLSLECTVEGTSNPNLYWYRQAAGRGLQLLFYSVGIGQISSEVPQNLSASRPQDRQFILSSKKLLLSDSGFYLCASGQGGEKLFFGSGTQLSVL.

This clone was found a few times. The chain combines TRBV27 with TRBJ2-7; 12 bases match TRBD2. V lost 0 bases and J lost 7; bases outside the gene matches: 4. This CDR3 region has 15 residues. Germline loops: CDR1 MNHEY, CDR2 SMNVEV (reference sequence). The CDR3 loop reads CASSLSSGLAGEQYF. CDR3 DNA: TGTGCCAGCAGTTTATCCTCTGGACTAGCGGGAGAGCAGTACTTC.

This clone has just a few counts. The chain uses TRBV7-9 and TRBJ1-2; D might be TRBD1 (5 bases). Per the germline V gene, CDR1 is SEHNR and CDR2 is FQNEAQ (reference sequence). The CDR3 runs to 12 residues. Trimming left V 1 base short and J 5 bases short, with 5 bases between. The CDR3 is CASSLGQYGYTF. The CDR3, as DNA: TGTGCCAGCAGCTTAGGACAGTATGGCTACACCTTC. The complete variable domain, with remaining parts taken from reference TRBV7-9 and TRBJ1-2, reads DTGVSQNPRHKITKRGQNVTFRCDPISEHNRLYWYRQTLGQGPEFLTYFQNEAQLEKSRLLSDRFSAERPKGSFSTLEIQRTEQGDSAMYLCASSLGQYGYTFGSGTRLTVV.

V usage is TRBV28 and J usage is TRBJ2-1; 8 bases align to TRBD1. J gave up 8 bases and V 4 bases, and 10 bases lay outside the gene matches. This CDR3 has 15 amino acids. Germline V CDR1 and CDR2: MDHEN, SYDVKM. As DNA, the CDR3 is TGTGCCAGCAGTTACTCAGGGGGCGCGACCCATGAGCAGTTCTTC. Protein sequence: CASSYSGGATHEQFF.

V gene TRBV5-1 combines with J gene TRBJ2-2, with 7 bases fitting TRBD1. The V and J ends lost 2 bases and 2 bases, in that order; junction bases with no gene match: 9. Germline V gene data show CDR1 as SGHRS and CDR2 as YFSETQ. CDR3 length: 17 amino acids. The CDR3 nucleotides are TGCGCCAGCAGCTTACGCACAGGGGCTACAAACACCGGGGAGCTGTTTTTT. It specifies CASSLRTGATNTGELFF. Full variable domain (rest looked up from reference TRBV5-1 and TRBJ2-2): KAGVTQTPRYLIKTRGQQVTLSCSPISGHRSVSWYQQTPGQGLQFLFEYFSETQRNKGNFPGRFSGRQFSNSRSEMNVSTLELGDSALYLCASSLRTGATNTGELFFGEGSRLTVL.

J is TRBJ2-7 and V is TRBV10-2, with TRBD1 matching 9 bases. V shed 6 bases and J 3 bases; nucleotides not matched to a gene: 6. The length of the CDR3 is 14 residues. Per the germline V gene, CDR1 is WSHSY and CDR2 is SAAADI. The CDR3 spells CASREGQGHYEQYF. CDR3 in DNA: TGCGCCAGCAGAGAGGGACAGGGTCACTACGAGCAGTACTTC.

In this sample, this clone turned up many times. This sample also contains other DNA sequences that code for the same CDR3. The V and J genes are TRBV30 and TRBJ1-1; the D gene is possibly TRBD1 (6 bases). Trimming took off 0 bases at V and 1 base at J, with 6 bases between the two ends. From germline, CDR1 is GTSNPN and CDR2 SVGIG (reference sequence). The CDR3 has 13 residues. This CDR3 is CAWSVQGNTEAFF. CDR3 nucleotides: TGTGCCTGGAGTGTACAGGGGAACACTGAAGCTTTCTTT. Variable domain in full (rest from reference TRBV30 and TRBJ1-1): SQTIHQWPATLVQPVGSPLSLECTVEGTSNPNLYWYRQAAGRGLQLLFYSVGIGQISSEVPQNLSASRPQDRQFILSSKKLLLSDSGFYLCAWSVQGNTEAFFGQGTRLTVV.

The chain links TRBV7-9 to TRBJ1-1; the D is unclear. Trimming cost V 5 bases and J 7 bases, with 11 bases left between them. The germline V gene encodes CDR1 SEHNR and CDR2 FQNEAQ (reference sequence). The CDR3 has 12 residues. This CDR3 is CASSPFGIEAFF. CDR3 DNA: TGTGCCAGCAGCCCCTTCGGGATTGAAGCTTTCTTT. Using reference TRBV7-9 and TRBJ1-1 for the parts outside the CDR3, the full variable domain is DTGVSQNPRHKITKRGQNVTFRCDPISEHNRLYWYRQTLGQGPEFLTYFQNEAQLEKSRLLSDRFSAERPKGSFSTLEIQRTEQGDSAMYLCASSPFGIEAFFGQGTRLTVV.

V gene TRBV9 combines with J gene TRBJ1-2, with D perhaps TRBD1 (5 bases). Trimming took off 2 bases at V and 3 bases at J, with 14 bases between the two ends. This CDR3 contains 15 residues. Germline CDR1 SGDLS, CDR2 YYNGEE. CDR3 bases: TGTGCCAGCAGCGTGGCAGCGGGGGTCCACTATGGCTACACCTTC. It encodes CASSVAAGVHYGYTF.